This T cell receptor beta chain derives from a study of blood T cell repertoires in COVID-19. This clone was detected once. Clones were sequenced by immunoSEQ multiplex PCR, and TCRdb holds only the in-frame ones, with some missing. The sample has 150,000 or so clones; roughly three quarters are singletons. Followed over time, Seattle patients had been enrolled while infection was active. This clonotype originated in a woman in her seventies with COVID-19, enrolled during active disease. Source material: peripheral blood.

CDR3 nucleotides: TGTGCCAGCTCACCGCTTACGGGAGAAGAGACCCAGTACTTC. Translating gives CASSPLTGEETQYF. The V call is TRBV18, the J call TRBJ2-5, with a weak D call TRBD2 (6 bases). The length of the CDR3 is 14 residues. The V gene's germline CDR1 is KGHSH and CDR2 LQKENI. V lost 3 bases and J lost 3, with 11 bases in between.